This entry describes one T cell receptor (beta chain). From germline, CDR1 is MNHEY and CDR2 SVGAGI. The CDR3 spans 15 residues. The germline V and J ends were trimmed by 5 bases and 2 bases, with 13 bases remaining between them. The data stem from a study of T-cell memory formation after mild COVID-19. Study-wide background: There were largely donor-specific TCR clusters.

MiXCR, applied by TCRdb to the 5' RACE reads, yields one record per CDR3 protein. The sample lists 450,000 or so distinct CDR3 sequences; roughly 25% were seen once. Sequenced input: PBMCs or a T cell subset sorted from them (not recorded which). The sequence came from an adult woman who had mild COVID-19 (a few samples of this study predate the infection). Cell type and time point are not known. The chain is built from TRBV6-5 and TRBJ1-3, with D uncertain. CDR3 amino acids: CASSRSSLAGNTIYF. The CDR3 DNA is TGTGCCAGCAGTCGATCTAGTCTAGCTGGAAACACCATATATTTT.